These 25 T cell receptor beta chains originate from one sample sequenced in a study of blood T cell repertoires in COVID-19 (dated by TCRdb to between 2020 and 2021). Library construction relied on the immunoSEQ multiplex PCR assay. TCRdb provides this immuneACCESS table in a form limited to in-frame rearrangements. Some clones are lacking; in checked studies, under half of them reflect an unresolved V gene, and why the rest are absent is not known. Here the sample has roughly 340,000 clones; around nine tenths occur a single time. In total, the top ten clones hold about 7% of the sample. The sequenced sample was peripheral blood. These TCRs come from a woman in her 70s with COVID-19, enrolled during active disease.

This clone appeared once. The V call is TRBV7-9, the J call TRBJ1-1; no clear D. Trimming cost V 1 base and J 7 bases, with 13 bases left between them. Germline loops: CDR1 SEHNR, CDR2 FQNEAQ (reference sequence). This CDR3 spans 14 amino acids. The DNA of the CDR3 is TGTGCCAGCAGCTTAGTCCTCGCACGAGATGAAGCTTTCTTT. This sequence encodes CASSLVLARDEAFF.

The chain links TRBV7-2 to TRBJ2-1; 7 bases agree with TRBD2. Germline-derived CDR1 and CDR2 are SGHTA and FQGNSA. The J segment lost 4 bases and the V segment lost 0 bases, leaving 15 bases of the junction unmatched. The CDR3 totals 19 residues. This CDR3 reads CASSLAGGVGSRGYNEQFF. CDR3 nucleotide sequence: TGTGCCAGCAGCTTAGCGGGAGGGGTGGGTTCGAGAGGATACAATGAGCAGTTCTTC.

The rearrangement uses TRBV6-5 and TRBJ2-7; maybe TRBD2 (5 bases). From germline, CDR1 is MNHEY and CDR2 SVGAGI. The CDR3 covers 14 residues. Trimming took off 5 bases at V and 2 bases at J, with 13 bases between the two ends. The CDR3 DNA sequence: TGTGCCAGCAGTCCCTGGGAGCCTCCCTACGAGCAGTACTTC. This translates into CASSPWEPPYEQYF.

This chain joins TRBV19 and TRBJ1-2, with 7 bases lining up with TRBD1. Per germline, CDR1 LNHDA and CDR2 SQIVND (reference sequence). This CDR3 has 15 amino acids. After removal of 8 bases from V and 0 bases from J, the junction contained 9 bases not matched to a gene. The CDR3 DNA is TGTGCCAGTTTCACGACAGGGAGAGCTAACTATGGCTACACCTTC. Protein: CASFTTGRANYGYTF.

The J gene is TRBJ2-2, the V gene TRBV27, with TRBD1 as a possible D gene (6 bases). The V gene lost 3 bases and the J gene lost 0 bases, with 17 bases spanning the gap. Per germline, CDR1 MNHEY and CDR2 SMNVEV (reference sequence). The CDR3 runs 18 residues. CDR3 sequence: CASSFLGARAANTGELFF. Written as DNA, the CDR3 is TGTGCCAGCAGTTTTCTGGGGGCGAGGGCCGCGAACACCGGGGAGCTGTTTTTT.

The rearrangement uses TRBV6-4 and TRBJ1-2; D may be TRBD1 (6 bases). From germline, CDR1 is MRHNA and CDR2 SNTAGT. The CDR3 covers 13 residues. V was trimmed by 3 bases and J by 3 bases, leaving 8 bases between them. For the CDR3, the DNA is TGTGCCAGCAGTGAAGGGGGGGACTATGGCTACACCTTC. Translation gives CASSEGGDYGYTF.

The J gene is TRBJ1-3, the V gene TRBV7-2, with 7 nucleotides matching TRBD1. The CDR3 is made up of 15 amino acids. The germline V gene encodes CDR1 SGHTA and CDR2 FQGNSA. V lost 4 bases, J lost 0 bases, and 3 bases stayed unmatched. The chain's CDR3 is CASSSRGPSGNTIYF. Here the CDR3 DNA reads TGTGCCAGCAGCTCTAGGGGGCCCTCTGGAAACACCATATATTTT.

This clone was picked up one time. The chain employs TRBV5-1 and TRBJ1-2; 7 bases line up with TRBD1. V lost 2 bases, J lost 0 bases, and 7 bases stayed unmatched. The CDR3 consists of 16 residues. Germline lookup yields CDR1 SGHRS and CDR2 YFSETQ. Here the CDR3 reads CASSFEMGQSNYGYTF. Here the CDR3 DNA reads TGCGCCAGCAGCTTCGAAATGGGACAGTCTAACTATGGCTACACCTTC.

This clone was counted a single time. J is TRBJ2-7 and V is TRBV18, with D possibly TRBD1 on 5 matching bases. Germline values: CDR1 KGHSH, CDR2 LQKENI. The length of the CDR3 is 14 residues. V was trimmed by 3 bases and J by 12 bases, leaving 21 bases between them. The CDR3 DNA follows: TGTGCCAGCTCACCCCCGGACATCCTTTCTAGTCCGTACTTC. Amino acid sequence: CASSPPDILSSPYF.

The V and J genes are TRBV29-1 and TRBJ1-3; tentative D call: TRBD1 (5 bases). The CDR3 consists of 13 residues. V was clipped by 6 bases and J by 2 bases, with 11 bases between them. CDR1 and CDR2 (germline): SQVTM, ANQGSEA. CDR3 loop: CSVSQDTGNTIYF. CDR3 DNA: TGCAGCGTCTCACAGGATACTGGAAACACCATATATTTT.

The J gene is TRBJ2-1, the V gene TRBV5-6, with 7 bases identical to TRBD1. This CDR3 spans 16 amino acids. The germline V gene encodes CDR1 SGHDT and CDR2 YYEEEE. J was trimmed by 0 bases and V by 4 bases; bases with no gene match: 7. For the CDR3, the DNA is TGTGCCAGCAGCACTCCCGGGACAGCCTCCTACAATGAGCAGTTCTTC. It translates to CASSTPGTASYNEQFF.

This chain uses TRBV6-2 or TRBV6-3 with TRBJ2-2, with D perhaps matching TRBD1 (7 bases). Trimming left V 1 base short and J 6 bases short, with 9 bases between. CDR1 and CDR2 (germline): MNHEY, SVGEGT. The CDR3 spans 14 residues. The CDR3 loop is CASSYFRGAGELFF. Here the CDR3 DNA reads TGTGCCAGCAGTTACTTCAGGGGGGCCGGGGAGCTGTTTTTT.

The V and J genes are TRBV2 and TRBJ2-2; 7 bases map to TRBD2. The CDR3 sequence is 14 residues long. Germline lookup yields CDR1 SNHLY and CDR2 FYNNEI. Trimming took 6 bases from V and 5 from J; bases not matched to a gene: 6. The CDR3 DNA is TGTGCCAGCAGGATGACTAGCCCAACCGGGGAGCTGTTTTTT. Protein sequence: CASRMTSPTGELFF.

V and J are TRBV20-1 and TRBJ2-1; the match to TRBD2 covers 13 bases. Trimming removed 3 bases from V and 4 bases from J; junction bases left unmatched: 3. The CDR3 length is 15 residues. Germline CDR1 is DFQATT and CDR2 is SNEGSKA (reference sequence). The CDR3, as DNA: TGCAGTGCTAGTAGACTAGCGGGGGGATACAATGAGCAGTTCTTC. This translates into CSASRLAGGYNEQFF.

CDR3 residues: CAISPQELGSTDTQYF. The CDR3 region has the DNA TGTGCCATCAGTCCCCAGGAACTAGGGAGCACAGATACGCAGTATTTT. This sequence joins TRBV10-3 and TRBJ2-3, with a tentative D call TRBD2 (5 bases). The germline V gene has CDR1 ENHRY and CDR2 SYGVKD. This CDR3 has 16 amino acids. V lost 5 bases and J lost 0, with 15 bases in between.

This clone was picked up one time. The chain links TRBV2 to TRBJ2-1, with 9 bases that match TRBD2. Germline loops: CDR1 SNHLY, CDR2 FYNNEI. The J segment lost 7 bases and the V segment lost 8 bases, leaving 15 bases of the junction unmatched. CDR3 size: 16 residues. The DNA of the CDR3 is TGTGCCAGCGTTGTGGGCGGGGGGGCCCGTTTAAATGAGCAGTTCTTC. It codes for CASVVGGGARLNEQFF.

V and J are TRBV24-1 and TRBJ1-2; 8 nucleotides align to TRBD1. V lost 3 bases and J lost 7; bases outside the gene matches: 9. The CDR3 is made up of 15 amino acids. CDR1 is KGHDR and CDR2 is SFDVKD in the germline V gene. The CDR3 sequence: CATSDPTGGLAGYTF. The DNA for the CDR3 is TGTGCCACCAGTGATCCCACAGGGGGATTGGCTGGCTACACCTTC.

This clone was seen once. This chain joins TRBV6-1 and TRBJ1-3; no clear D. CDR1 and CDR2 from the germline V gene are MNHNS and SASEGT. Trimming took off 3 bases at V and 4 bases at J, with 10 bases between the two ends. This CDR3 comprises 14 residues. Here the CDR3 reads CASSERGSGNTIYF. CDR3 DNA: TGTGCCAGCAGTGAGCGGGGTTCCGGAAACACCATATATTTT.

The rearrangement uses TRBV6-1 and TRBJ2-5, with 7 bases fitting TRBD1. The CDR3 runs to 15 residues. The junction had 6 bases not matched to a gene; V was cut back by 3 bases and J by 2 bases. Per germline, CDR1 MNHNS and CDR2 SASEGT. CDR3 region: CASSDNRGPQETQYF. The CDR3 nucleotides are TGTGCCAGCAGTGACAACAGGGGACCTCAAGAGACCCAGTACTTC.

The chain is built from TRBV30 and TRBJ1-3; tentatively, D is TRBD1 (6 bases). V shed 5 bases and J shed 3 bases, with 14 bases lying between them. Germline assignment: CDR1 GTSNPN and CDR2 SVGIG (reference sequence). CDR3 length equals 14 residues. Here the CDR3 DNA reads TGTGCCTGGCTAACAGGGCTCGGTGGAAACACCATATATTTT. Protein sequence: CAWLTGLGGNTIYF.

This rearrangement joins TRBV3-1 (or the pseudogene TRBV3-2) to TRBJ2-7; 8 bases match TRBD2. The V segment lost 3 bases and the J segment 2 bases; nucleotides outside the gene matches: 15. The CDR3 sequence is 18 residues long. Germline V CDR1 and CDR2: LGHDT, YNNKEL (reference sequence). The CDR3 nucleotides read TGTGCCAGCAGCCACTGGGAACCGGGACTAGGATTGGCCTACGAGCAGTACTTC. Translation gives CASSHWEPGLGLAYEQYF.

This chain joins TRBV5-1 and TRBJ1-2; 8 positions agree with TRBD1. The J segment lost 6 bases and the V segment lost 2 bases, leaving 12 bases of the junction unmatched. This CDR3 comprises 16 residues. Germline CDR1 is SGHRS and CDR2 is YFSETQ. CDR3 DNA sequence: TGCGCCAGCAGCTTCCGGACAGGGTTGGGTATGGATGGCTACACCTTC. It translates to CASSFRTGLGMDGYTF.

V usage is TRBV10-3 and J usage is TRBJ1-2; tentatively, D is TRBD1 (5 bases). Trimming shortened V by 10 bases and J by 7 bases, and 19 bases separated the two germline ends. CDR1 ENHRY and CDR2 SYGVKD come from the germline V gene. The CDR3 covers 13 residues. CDR3 sequence reads: CATYLADSTGYTF. In DNA, the CDR3 is TGTGCCACCTACTTGGCCGACAGTACTGGCTACACCTTC.

The chain links TRBV2 to TRBJ1-4, with D unclear. The germline V gene encodes CDR1 SNHLY and CDR2 FYNNEI. The CDR3 is 11 residues long. The germline V and J ends were trimmed by 7 bases and 7 bases, with 7 bases remaining between them. The CDR3 DNA reads as TGTGCCAGCACCAGGCTTGAAAAACTGTTTTTT. It is translated as CASTRLEKLFF.

The gene calls are TRBV5-1 and TRBJ1-2; D is perhaps TRBD1 (6 bases). Germline CDR1 reads SGHRS; CDR2 reads YFSETQ. V lost 4 bases and J 4 bases, leaving 14 bases between the germline ends. CDR3 length: 14 residues. The CDR3 reads CASSRDWTVYGYTF. The CDR3 nucleotides read TGCGCCAGCAGCAGAGACTGGACAGTCTATGGCTACACCTTC. The full variable domain, its missing parts supplied by reference TRBV5-1 and TRBJ1-2, is KAGVTQTPRYLIKTRGQQVTLSCSPISGHRSVSWYQQTPGQGLQFLFEYFSETQRNKGNFPGRFSGRQFSNSRSEMNVSTLELGDSALYLCASSRDWTVYGYTFGSGTRLTVV.